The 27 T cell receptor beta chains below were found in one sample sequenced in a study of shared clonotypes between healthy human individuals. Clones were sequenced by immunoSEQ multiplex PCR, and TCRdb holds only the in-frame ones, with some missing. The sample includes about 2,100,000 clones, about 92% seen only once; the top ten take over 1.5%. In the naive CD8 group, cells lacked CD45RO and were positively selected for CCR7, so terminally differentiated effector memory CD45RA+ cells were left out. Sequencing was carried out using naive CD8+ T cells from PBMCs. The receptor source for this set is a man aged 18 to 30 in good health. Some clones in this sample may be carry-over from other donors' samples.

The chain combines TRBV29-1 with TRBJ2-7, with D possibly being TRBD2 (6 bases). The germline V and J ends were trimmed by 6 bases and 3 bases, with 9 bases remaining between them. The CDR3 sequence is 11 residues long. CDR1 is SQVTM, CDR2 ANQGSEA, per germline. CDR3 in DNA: TGCAGCGTACGACTAGACTACGAGCAGTACTTC. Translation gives CSVRLDYEQYF.

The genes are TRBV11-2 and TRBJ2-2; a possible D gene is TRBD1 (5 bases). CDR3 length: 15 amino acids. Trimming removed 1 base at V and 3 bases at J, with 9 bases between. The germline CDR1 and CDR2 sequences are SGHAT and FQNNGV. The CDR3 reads CASSLAQVYTGELFF. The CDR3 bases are TGTGCCAGCAGCTTAGCACAGGTTTACACCGGGGAGCTGTTTTTT.

The CDR3 spells CASSLRPDGDYGYTF. In DNA form, the CDR3 reads TGCGCCAGCAGCTTGAGGCCCGACGGGGACTATGGCTACACCTTC. The chain recombines TRBV5-1 with TRBJ1-2; D not resolved. Germline CDR1 SGHRS, CDR2 YFSETQ. CDR3 size: 15 residues. V lost 1 base and J lost 3, with 13 bases in between. The variable domain in full, with the rest retrieved from reference TRBV5-1 and TRBJ1-2, is KAGVTQTPRYLIKTRGQQVTLSCSPISGHRSVSWYQQTPGQGLQFLFEYFSETQRNKGNFPGRFSGRQFSNSRSEMNVSTLELGDSALYLCASSLRPDGDYGYTFGSGTRLTVV.

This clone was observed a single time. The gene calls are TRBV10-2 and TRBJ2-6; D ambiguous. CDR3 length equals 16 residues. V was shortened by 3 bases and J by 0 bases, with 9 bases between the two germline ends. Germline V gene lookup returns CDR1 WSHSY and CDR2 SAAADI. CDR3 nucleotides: TGCGCCAGCAGTGATCCAGGATTCTCTGGGGCCAACGTCCTGACTTTC. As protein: CASSDPGFSGANVLTF.

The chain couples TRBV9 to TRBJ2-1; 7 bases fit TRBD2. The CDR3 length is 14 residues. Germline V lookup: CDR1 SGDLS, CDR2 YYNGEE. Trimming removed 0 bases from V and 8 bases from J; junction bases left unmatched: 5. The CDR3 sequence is CASSVARLADEQFF. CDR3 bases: TGTGCCAGCAGCGTAGCTCGGCTAGCGGATGAGCAGTTCTTC.

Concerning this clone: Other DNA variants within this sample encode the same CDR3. The CDR3 loop reads CASSPRDTDNQPQHF. CDR3 DNA: TGCGCCAGCAGCCCCAGGGACACGGATAATCAGCCCCAGCATTTT. This chain links TRBV4-1 with TRBJ1-5, with D perhaps matching TRBD1 (6 bases). Looked up from germline, CDR1 is MGHRA and CDR2 is YSYEKL. CDR3 length: 15 amino acids. Trimming pared 4 bases from V and 4 bases from J, leaving 14 bases between.

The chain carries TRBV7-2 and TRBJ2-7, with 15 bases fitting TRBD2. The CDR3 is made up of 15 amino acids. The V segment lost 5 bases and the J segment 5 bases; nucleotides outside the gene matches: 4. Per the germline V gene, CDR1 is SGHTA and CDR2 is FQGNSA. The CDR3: CASSPGTSGRHEQYF. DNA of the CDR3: TGTGCCAGCAGCCCCGGGACTAGCGGGAGGCACGAGCAGTACTTC.

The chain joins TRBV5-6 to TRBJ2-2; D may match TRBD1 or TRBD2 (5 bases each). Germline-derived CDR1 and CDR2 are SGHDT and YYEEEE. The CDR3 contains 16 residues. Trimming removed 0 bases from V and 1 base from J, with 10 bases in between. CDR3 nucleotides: TGTGCCAGCAGCTTGGACAGGACTTTGAACACCGGGGAGCTGTTTTTT. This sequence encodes CASSLDRTLNTGELFF.

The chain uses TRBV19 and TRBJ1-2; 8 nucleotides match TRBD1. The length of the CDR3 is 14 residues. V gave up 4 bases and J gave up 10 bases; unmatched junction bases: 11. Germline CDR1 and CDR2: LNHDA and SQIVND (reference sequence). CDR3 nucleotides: TGTGCCAGTAGTACATCAGGGGGCGCGGTCGACTACACCTTC. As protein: CASSTSGGAVDYTF.

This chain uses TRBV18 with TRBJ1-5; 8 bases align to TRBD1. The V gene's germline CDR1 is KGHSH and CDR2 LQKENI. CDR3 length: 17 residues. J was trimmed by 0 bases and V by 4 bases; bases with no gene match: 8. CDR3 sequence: CASSQGQVNRSNQPQHF. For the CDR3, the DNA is TGTGCCAGCTCACAGGGACAGGTAAACCGTAGCAATCAGCCCCAGCATTTT.

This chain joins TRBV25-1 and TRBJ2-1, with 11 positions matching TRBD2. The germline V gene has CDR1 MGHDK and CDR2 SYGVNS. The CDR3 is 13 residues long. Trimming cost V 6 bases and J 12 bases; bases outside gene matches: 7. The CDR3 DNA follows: TGTGCCAGCAGCGGACTAGCGGGCCCCGGGCAGTTCTTC. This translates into CASSGLAGPGQFF.

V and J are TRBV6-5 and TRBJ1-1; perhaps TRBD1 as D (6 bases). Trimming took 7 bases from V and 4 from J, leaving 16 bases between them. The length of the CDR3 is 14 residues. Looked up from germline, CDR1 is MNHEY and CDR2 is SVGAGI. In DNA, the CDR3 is TGTGCCAGCACCAAGGGCCCCAGGGGCACTGAAGCTTTCTTT. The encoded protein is CASTKGPRGTEAFF.

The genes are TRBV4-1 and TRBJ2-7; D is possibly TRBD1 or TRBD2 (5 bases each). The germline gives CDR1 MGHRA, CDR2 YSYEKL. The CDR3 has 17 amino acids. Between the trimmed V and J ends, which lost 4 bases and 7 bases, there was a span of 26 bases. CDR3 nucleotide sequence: TGCGCCAGCAGCCGACAAATCTGGGGACCCATCGCTCGGGAGCAGTACTTC. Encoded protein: CASSRQIWGPIAREQYF.

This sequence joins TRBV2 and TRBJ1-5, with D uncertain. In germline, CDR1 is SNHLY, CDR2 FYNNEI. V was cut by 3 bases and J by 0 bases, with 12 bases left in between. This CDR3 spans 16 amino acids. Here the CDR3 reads CASSDWPATSNQPQHF. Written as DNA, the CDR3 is TGTGCCAGCAGTGACTGGCCAGCGACTAGCAATCAGCCCCAGCATTTT.

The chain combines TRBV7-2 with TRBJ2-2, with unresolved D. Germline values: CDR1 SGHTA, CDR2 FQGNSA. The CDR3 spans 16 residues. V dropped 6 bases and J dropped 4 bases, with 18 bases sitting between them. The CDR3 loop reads CASRRSKRLSTGELFF. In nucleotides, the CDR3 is TGTGCCAGCAGGCGCTCCAAACGCTTGTCCACCGGGGAGCTGTTTTTT.

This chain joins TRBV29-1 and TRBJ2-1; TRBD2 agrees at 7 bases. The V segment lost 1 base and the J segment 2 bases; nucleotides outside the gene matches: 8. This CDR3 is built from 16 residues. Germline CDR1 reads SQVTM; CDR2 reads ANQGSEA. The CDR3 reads CSVEGAGDIAYNEQFF. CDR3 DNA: TGCAGCGTTGAAGGTGCGGGGGATATTGCCTACAATGAGCAGTTCTTC.

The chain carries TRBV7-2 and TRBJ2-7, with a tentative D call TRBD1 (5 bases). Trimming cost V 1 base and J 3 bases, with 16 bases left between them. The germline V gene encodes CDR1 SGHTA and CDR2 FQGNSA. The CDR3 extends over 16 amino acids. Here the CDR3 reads CASSLVTQGIFYEQYF. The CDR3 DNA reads TGTGCCAGCAGCTTAGTGACCCAGGGCATTTTCTACGAGCAGTACTTC.

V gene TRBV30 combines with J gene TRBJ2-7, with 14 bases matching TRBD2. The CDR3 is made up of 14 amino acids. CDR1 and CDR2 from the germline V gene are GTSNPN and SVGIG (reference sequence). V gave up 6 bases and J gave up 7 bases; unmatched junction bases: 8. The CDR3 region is CACDPGLAGVEQYF. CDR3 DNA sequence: TGTGCCTGTGACCCGGGACTAGCGGGAGTTGAGCAGTACTTC.

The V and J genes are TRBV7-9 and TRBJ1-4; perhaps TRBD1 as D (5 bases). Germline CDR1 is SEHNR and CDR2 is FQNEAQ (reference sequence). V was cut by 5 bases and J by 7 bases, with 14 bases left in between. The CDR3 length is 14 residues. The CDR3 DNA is TGTGCCAGCAGCGGAGCAGGGAGGGGTGAAAAACTGTTTTTT. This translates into CASSGAGRGEKLFF.

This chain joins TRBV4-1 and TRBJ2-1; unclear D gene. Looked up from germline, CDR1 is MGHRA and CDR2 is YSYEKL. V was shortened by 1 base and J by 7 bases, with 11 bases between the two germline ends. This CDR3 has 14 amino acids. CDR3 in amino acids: CASSQVGIRNEQFF. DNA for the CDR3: TGCGCCAGCAGCCAAGTTGGGATCAGGAATGAGCAGTTCTTC.

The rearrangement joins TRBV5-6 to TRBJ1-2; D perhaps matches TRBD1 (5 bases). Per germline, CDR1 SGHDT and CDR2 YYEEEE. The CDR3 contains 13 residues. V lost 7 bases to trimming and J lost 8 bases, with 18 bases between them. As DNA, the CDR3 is TGTGCCAGCGACTGGGGCGGGGGATACGGCTACACCTTC. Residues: CASDWGGGYGYTF.

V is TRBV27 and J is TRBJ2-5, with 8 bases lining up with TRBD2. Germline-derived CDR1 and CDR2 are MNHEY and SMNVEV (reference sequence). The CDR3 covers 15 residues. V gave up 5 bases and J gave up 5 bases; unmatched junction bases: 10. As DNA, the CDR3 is TGTGCCAGCAGTCCACAGCGGGAGCGGCGGGAGACCCAGTACTTC. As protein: CASSPQRERRETQYF.

The CDR3 sequence: CASSTGQPQNYGYTF. CDR3 DNA: TGTGCCAGCAGTACGGGACAGCCCCAGAACTATGGCTACACCTTC. The rearrangement links TRBV27 to TRBJ1-2, with 7 positions matching TRBD1. The CDR3 consists of 15 residues. Germline loops: CDR1 MNHEY, CDR2 SMNVEV (reference sequence). Trimming cost V 5 bases and J 2 bases; bases outside gene matches: 8.

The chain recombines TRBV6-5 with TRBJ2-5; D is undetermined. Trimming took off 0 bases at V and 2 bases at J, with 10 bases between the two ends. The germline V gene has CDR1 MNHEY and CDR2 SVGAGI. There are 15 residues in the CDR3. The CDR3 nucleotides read TGTGCCAGCAGTTACTCGACCGCCGGGCAAGAGACCCAGTACTTC. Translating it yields CASSYSTAGQETQYF.

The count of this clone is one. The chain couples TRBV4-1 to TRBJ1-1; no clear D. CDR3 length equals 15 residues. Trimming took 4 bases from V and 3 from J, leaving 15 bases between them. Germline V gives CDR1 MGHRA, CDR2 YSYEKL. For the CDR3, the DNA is TGCGCCAGCAGCCCTACGCGGGCCGGGGACACTGAAGCTTTCTTT. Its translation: CASSPTRAGDTEAFF.

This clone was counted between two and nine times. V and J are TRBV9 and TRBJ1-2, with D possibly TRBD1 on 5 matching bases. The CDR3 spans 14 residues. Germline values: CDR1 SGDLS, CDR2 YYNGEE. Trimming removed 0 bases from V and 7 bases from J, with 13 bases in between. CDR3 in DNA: TGTGCCAGCAGCGTAGCGGGCAGGGCGTTTGGCTACACCTTC. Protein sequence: CASSVAGRAFGYTF.

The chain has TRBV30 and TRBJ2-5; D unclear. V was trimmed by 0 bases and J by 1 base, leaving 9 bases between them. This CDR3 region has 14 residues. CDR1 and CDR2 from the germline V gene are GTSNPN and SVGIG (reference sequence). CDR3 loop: CAWSVSPAQETQYF. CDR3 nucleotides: TGTGCCTGGAGTGTGTCGCCCGCCCAAGAGACCCAGTACTTC.